The 24 T cell receptor beta chains below all came from one sample that was sequenced in a study of blood T cell repertoires in COVID-19. This table comes from immunoSEQ multiplex PCR, and its TCRdb copy is limited to in-frame clones, with some not included. The repertoire includes about 400,000 clones, approximately 90% of them detected once, and over 0.9% sits in the top ten. Sequencing was performed on PBMCs or T cells enriched from blood (not recorded which). Source of these receptors: a woman in her 30s with acute COVID-19.

The J gene is TRBJ2-7, the V gene TRBV7-6; maybe TRBD2 (6 bases). Per the germline V gene, CDR1 is SGHVS and CDR2 is FNYEAQ. V gave up 1 base and J gave up 3 bases, with 13 bases separating them. This CDR3 contains 15 residues. The chain's CDR3 is CASSLDGRGDYEQYF. The CDR3 DNA sequence: TGTGCCAGCAGCTTAGATGGGCGGGGAGACTACGAGCAGTACTTC.

This clone was recorded once. The gene calls are TRBV6-5 and TRBJ1-2; D perhaps matches TRBD1 (5 bases). CDR1 and CDR2 from the germline V gene are MNHEY and SVGAGI. CDR3 length equals 13 residues. V shed 5 bases and J shed 1 base, with 8 bases lying between them. The chain's CDR3 is CASSKQDNYGYTF. The CDR3 DNA sequence: TGTGCCAGCAGTAAACAGGATAACTATGGCTACACCTTC.

The chain links TRBV7-9 to TRBJ1-2; 8 positions match TRBD1. The ends lost 2 bases at V and 5 bases at J; junction bases unmatched: 13. The CDR3 has 17 amino acids. Germline CDR1 and CDR2: SEHNR and FQNEAQ (reference sequence). This chain's CDR3 is CASSLKDATGVGYGYTF. CDR3 nucleotides: TGTGCCAGCAGCTTAAAGGACGCGACAGGGGTTGGGTATGGCTACACCTTC.

This CDR3 reads CASGFSPGGSPEKLFF. The CDR3 region has the DNA TGTGCTAGTGGTTTCTCCCCTGGGGGGTCTCCGGAAAAACTGTTTTTT. The chain combines TRBV12-5 with TRBJ1-4, with a possible D match to TRBD1 (5 bases). Germline CDR1 reads LGHNT; CDR2 reads FRNRAP. The germline V and J ends were trimmed by 3 bases and 8 bases, with 19 bases remaining between them. This CDR3 has 16 residues.

The chain is built from TRBV5-1 and TRBJ2-1; TRBD2 matches 8 bases. The CDR3 is 15 amino acids. Germline assignment: CDR1 SGHRS and CDR2 YFSETQ. Trimming at V came to 7 bases and at J to 0 bases, leaving 6 bases not matched to a gene. CDR3 coding DNA: TGCGCCAGCGGTCCGGGGGGGAGCTCCTACAATGAGCAGTTCTTC. This codes for CASGPGGSSYNEQFF.

The rearrangement joins TRBV5-6 to TRBJ1-2; TRBD1 is a possible D gene (5 bases). Trimming cost V 1 base and J 1 base, with 14 bases left between them. CDR3 length equals 16 residues. The germline V gene encodes CDR1 SGHDT and CDR2 YYEEEE. This CDR3 reads CASSLYSDRFNYGYTF. CDR3 DNA: TGTGCCAGCAGCTTGTACTCTGACAGATTTAACTATGGCTACACCTTC.

Comments on this clone: A junction end diverges from the germline sequence, so it may reflect a read error. The chain uses TRBV6-5 and TRBJ1-2; TRBD1 matches at 7 bases. Germline values: CDR1 MNHEY, CDR2 SVGAGI. The CDR3 extends over 13 amino acids. The CDR3 DNA follows: TGTGCCAGCGGGGACAGAGTTAACTATGTCTACACCTTC. Its translation: CASGDRVNYVYTF.

This chain uses TRBV4-3 with TRBJ2-3; 9 bases align to TRBD2. The CDR3 contains 14 residues. Germline V gene lookup returns CDR1 LGHNA and CDR2 YSLEER. The trim removed 4 bases at V and 4 bases at J, leaving 3 bases unmatched. CDR3 region: CASSRAGGSDTQYF. The CDR3 bases are TGCGCCAGCAGCCGAGCGGGGGGATCAGATACGCAGTATTTT.

The genes are TRBV21-1 and TRBJ2-3; TRBD2, the D gene given by the table, was not confirmed from the DNA. TRBV21-1 constitutes a pseudogene. CDR3 length equals 19 residues. The CDR3: CASSKALGCWSPRTDTQYF. As DNA, the CDR3 is TGTGCCAGCAGCAAAGCGCTTGGGTGTTGGAGCCCCCGCACAGATACGCAGTATTTT.

The genes are TRBV10-2 and TRBJ2-5, with 9 positions matching TRBD2. The V segment lost 11 bases and the J segment 3 bases; nucleotides outside the gene matches: 7. Germline V gene data show CDR1 as WSHSY and CDR2 as SAAADI. The CDR3 contains 13 residues. The CDR3 region is CAATPSGEETQYF. CDR3 DNA: TGCGCCGCAACCCCTAGCGGGGAAGAGACCCAGTACTTC.

The genes are TRBV27 and TRBJ1-5; D is possibly TRBD1 (5 bases). The V end lost 4 bases, the J end lost 6 bases, and 10 bases lay between the germline ends. The CDR3 spans 13 residues. Germline V lookup: CDR1 MNHEY, CDR2 SMNVEV (reference sequence). The CDR3 sequence is CASSWGVAQPQHF. Written as DNA, the CDR3 is TGTGCCAGCAGTTGGGGGGTCGCTCAGCCCCAGCATTTT.

The rearrangement links TRBV10-3 to TRBJ2-5; D not resolved. Germline V gene data show CDR1 as ENHRY and CDR2 as SYGVKD. CDR3 length: 11 residues. Trimming took off 8 bases at V and 2 bases at J, with 6 bases between the two ends. CDR3 DNA: TGTGCCATCTTGAGTCAAGAGACCCAGTACTTC. Protein product: CAILSQETQYF.

J is TRBJ2-2 and V is TRBV19; 7 positions match TRBD1. V trimming: 4 bases; J trimming: 7 bases; junction bases outside the gene matches: 12. The CDR3 has 16 amino acids. In germline, CDR1 is LNHDA, CDR2 SQIVND (reference sequence). Here the CDR3 DNA reads TGTGCCAGTAGTACCTTACCAACAGGGGCCGGCGGGGAGCTGTTTTTT. The encoded protein is CASSTLPTGAGGELFF. Variable domain in full (rest from reference TRBV19 and TRBJ2-2): DGGITQSPKYLFRKEGQNVTLSCEQNLNHDAMYWYRQDPGQGLRLIYYSQIVNDFQKGDIAEGYSVSREKKESFPLTVTSAQKNPTAFYLCASSTLPTGAGGELFFGEGSRLTVL.

The chain combines TRBV7-3 with TRBJ2-2; 11 positions match TRBD2. The CDR3 loop spans 15 amino acids. The trim removed 6 bases at V and 4 bases at J, leaving 4 bases unmatched. The germline V gene encodes CDR1 SGHTA and CDR2 FQGTGA. Written as DNA, the CDR3 is TGTGCCAGCAGGGGTAGCGGGGGGGCCACCGGGGAGCTGTTTTTT. Translating it yields CASRGSGGATGELFF.

In its sample, this clone was seen a few times. This rearrangement joins TRBV24-1 to TRBJ2-2; 7 bases align to TRBD1. The CDR3 has 16 residues. CDR1 is KGHDR and CDR2 is SFDVKD in the germline V gene. V lost 5 bases to trimming and J lost 6 bases; unmatched junction nucleotides: 11. CDR3 residues: CATSVRQGGGSGELFF. CDR3 sequence (DNA): TGTGCCACCAGTGTCCGACAGGGTGGGGGATCCGGGGAGCTGTTTTTT.

V is TRBV7-9 and J is TRBJ1-3; 10 positions match TRBD1. Germline CDR1 is SEHNR and CDR2 is FQNEAQ (reference sequence). J was trimmed by 0 bases and V by 3 bases; bases with no gene match: 2. The CDR3 has 16 residues. CDR3 DNA sequence: TGTGCCAGCAGCTTGGACAGGGGGAGCTCTGGAAACACCATATATTTT. It yields the protein CASSLDRGSSGNTIYF.

The chain combines TRBV6-4 with TRBJ2-1, with 10 bases matching TRBD2. CDR3 length: 17 residues. V lost 2 bases to trimming and J lost 4 bases; unmatched junction nucleotides: 8. CDR1 MRHNA and CDR2 SNTAGT come from the germline V gene. Here the CDR3 reads CASSDKASGGPYNEQFF. CDR3 coding DNA: TGTGCCAGCAGTGACAAGGCTAGCGGGGGCCCATACAATGAGCAGTTCTTC.

CDR3 bases: TGTGCCAGCAGCAAAGATGACAGGGTCTTAGGGGATTACGGGAACACTGAAGCTTTCTTT. Its protein product is CASSKDDRVLGDYGNTEAFF. This chain joins TRBV21-1 and TRBJ1-1; TRBD1, the D gene given by the table, was not confirmed from the DNA. TRBV21-1 is given as a pseudogene. The CDR3 extends over 20 amino acids.

This rearrangement joins TRBV11-2 to TRBJ1-6; D is possibly TRBD1 (6 bases). This CDR3 spans 15 amino acids. The germline gives CDR1 SGHAT, CDR2 FQNNGV. V lost 2 bases, J lost 3 bases, and 8 bases lay in between. In DNA form, the CDR3 reads TGTGCCAGCAGCTTATCACAGGGCTATAATTCACCCCTCCACTTT. It specifies CASSLSQGYNSPLHF.

V gene TRBV7-2 combines with J gene TRBJ1-4; D perhaps matches TRBD1 (5 bases). The CDR3 spans 14 residues. V was trimmed by 5 bases and J by 6 bases, leaving 13 bases between them. CDR1 and CDR2 (germline): SGHTA, FQGNSA. The CDR3 spells CASSPTGRDEKLFF. DNA of the CDR3: TGTGCCAGCAGCCCCACGGGCAGGGATGAAAAACTGTTTTTT.

This clone is a singleton in its sample. The J gene is TRBJ2-7, the V gene TRBV10-1, with a weak D call TRBD1 (5 bases). The CDR3 has 13 residues. Between the trimmed V and J ends, which lost 2 bases and 3 bases, there was a span of 8 bases. CDR1 is WNHNN and CDR2 is SYGVQD in the germline V gene (reference sequence). The CDR3 nucleotides are TGCGCCAGCAGTGAGACAGGTTACTACGAGCAGTACTTC. Its protein is CASSETGYYEQYF.

This clone was recorded once. The chain carries TRBV15 and TRBJ1-5; no reliable D call. Germline V gives CDR1 LNHNV, CDR2 YYDKDF (reference sequence). V shed 0 bases and J shed 5 bases, with 5 bases lying between them. This CDR3 is built from 13 residues. The CDR3: CATSRDRDQPQHF. The CDR3 nucleotides read TGTGCCACCAGCAGAGACCGAGATCAGCCCCAGCATTTT.

This clone was found a few times. In DNA, the CDR3 is TGTGCCAGCACTCCTATTTCCGTTTATGGCTACACCTTC. Amino acids: CASTPISVYGYTF. The J gene is TRBJ1-2, the V gene TRBV28; D remains unclear. V was clipped by 7 bases and J by 5 bases, with 14 bases between them. This CDR3 is built from 13 residues. Germline CDR1 is MDHEN and CDR2 is SYDVKM.

Points on this clone: At one end the junction does not follow the germline gene, possibly because of a read error. The chain links TRBV2 to TRBJ2-7; the D gene is possibly TRBD1 (5 bases). This CDR3 is 15 amino acids long. Germline CDR1 is SNHLY and CDR2 is FYNNEI. CDR3 nucleotide sequence: TGTGCCAGCAGTCGTCCACCGACAGCTTCCTCCGAGCAGTACTTC. Its protein product is CASSRPPTASSEQYF. Drawing the rest from reference TRBV2 and TRBJ2-7, the complete variable domain is EPEVTQTPSHQVTQMGQEVILRCVPISNHLYFYWYRQILGQKVEFLVSFYNNEISEKSEIFDDQFSVERPDGSNFTLKIRSTKLEDSAMYFCASSRPPTASSEQYFGPGTRLTVT.